The 31 T cell receptor beta chains presented below share a single source sample, sequenced in a study of PD-1 blockade in classical Hodgkin lymphoma. The time point here: newly diagnosed, previously untreated cHL patient sample. The method was immunoSEQ multiplex PCR; TCRdb's version includes in-frame clones alone and lacks a portion of them. The sample yields 15,000 or so clones, about four fifths seen once. Sequencing was performed on peripheral blood mononuclear cells (PBMCs). These receptors all stem from a human donor with classical Hodgkin lymphoma.

The gene calls are TRBV2 and TRBJ2-5; 12 bases are a match to TRBD2. The CDR3 runs to 15 residues. The germline V gene encodes CDR1 SNHLY and CDR2 FYNNEI. The trim removed 5 bases at V and 5 bases at J, leaving 6 bases unmatched. The CDR3 nucleotides are TGTGCCAGCAGTCTTACTAGCGGGAGGATGGAGACCCAGTACTTC. As protein: CASSLTSGRMETQYF.

This clone was observed once. The gene calls are TRBV9 and TRBJ2-5, with TRBD2 matching over 8 bases. Germline V gene data show CDR1 as SGDLS and CDR2 as YYNGEE. This CDR3 is 15 amino acids long. V lost 3 bases to trimming and J lost 5 bases; unmatched junction nucleotides: 9. The CDR3 DNA reads as TGTGCCAGCAGCGCGGCAGCGGGAGTTGAGGAGACCCAGTACTTC. Its translation: CASSAAAGVEETQYF.

The V call is TRBV27, the J call TRBJ2-5, with 7 bases lining up with TRBD2. CDR1 MNHEY and CDR2 SMNVEV come from the germline V gene (reference sequence). V lost 5 bases, J lost 4 bases, and 10 bases stayed unmatched. The CDR3 is 15 residues long. DNA of the CDR3: TGTGCCAGCAGTCCTCGGGGGGAGAGGGCAGAGACCCAGTACTTC. Protein product: CASSPRGERAETQYF.

This chain joins TRBV29-1 and TRBJ2-3; D remains ambiguous. The CDR3 runs 12 residues. CDR1 and CDR2 from the germline V gene are SQVTM and ANQGSEA. Trimming cost V 5 bases and J 1 base, with 7 bases left between them. The CDR3 reads CSVSTGTDTQYF. The CDR3 DNA follows: TGCAGCGTTTCGACCGGCACAGATACGCAGTATTTT.

The V call is TRBV18, the J call TRBJ2-1; D may be TRBD1 (6 bases). The germline V gene has CDR1 KGHSH and CDR2 LQKENI. This CDR3 has 15 amino acids. The V end was cut by 6 bases, the J end by 0 bases, with 12 bases between. The CDR3 DNA follows: TGTGCCAGCTCGCCCGGACAGAGCTCCTACAATGAGCAGTTCTTC. This encodes CASSPGQSSYNEQFF.

The chain employs TRBV21-1 and TRBJ2-2; the DNA was not compared with TRBD2, the D call given in the table. TRBV21-1 is an annotated pseudogene. The CDR3 is made up of 19 amino acids. In DNA form, the CDR3 reads TGTGCCAGCAGCAAAGATACAGGGACTAAACCTTCGAACACCGGGGAGCTGTTTTTT. Translation gives CASSKDTGTKPSNTGELFF.

V usage is TRBV2 and J usage is TRBJ1-1; 9 bases map to TRBD1. The trim removed 6 bases at V and 5 bases at J, leaving 4 bases unmatched. The germline CDR1 and CDR2 sequences are SNHLY and FYNNEI. CDR3 length equals 13 residues. The CDR3 here is CASRQGAETEAFF. CDR3 sequence (DNA): TGTGCCAGCAGACAGGGGGCAGAGACTGAAGCTTTCTTT.

The chain recombines TRBV2 with TRBJ2-1; TRBD2 matches 14 bases. The germline gives CDR1 SNHLY, CDR2 FYNNEI. Trimming took 6 bases from V and 5 from J; bases not matched to a gene: 9. The CDR3 covers 17 residues. The CDR3 DNA follows: TGTGCCAGCAGCTCAAACGGGGGACTAGCGGGAGACAATGAGCAGTTCTTC. Encoded protein: CASSSNGGLAGDNEQFF.

The J gene is TRBJ1-1, the V gene TRBV13, with no clear D. The CDR3 consists of 13 residues. The V end was cut by 5 bases, the J end by 2 bases, with 9 bases between. Germline V gene lookup returns CDR1 PRHDT and CDR2 FYEKMQ (reference sequence). DNA of the CDR3: TGTGCCAGCAGCCGTAAACGAAACACTGAAGCTTTCTTT. Encoded protein: CASSRKRNTEAFF.

The chain joins TRBV5-1 to TRBJ2-2; the D gene is possibly TRBD2 (7 bases). Germline assignment: CDR1 SGHRS and CDR2 YFSETQ. Deletions cut 8 bases from V and 3 bases from J, with 14 bases between. The CDR3 runs 14 residues. CDR3 DNA: TGCGCCAGTCACAGGGAGGGGGACACCGGGGAGCTGTTTTTT. This codes for CASHREGDTGELFF.

This clone is judged medium-sized. The genes are TRBV4-1 and TRBJ1-3; the D is unclear. The CDR3 spans 16 residues. Germline CDR1 is MGHRA and CDR2 is YSYEKL. V shed 2 bases and J shed 0 bases, with 11 bases lying between them. The CDR3 sequence is CASSQTYGFSGNTIYF. DNA for the CDR3: TGCGCCAGCAGCCAAACGTACGGGTTCTCTGGAAACACCATATATTTT.

The V and J genes are TRBV28 and TRBJ1-2; D perhaps matches TRBD1 (5 bases). Germline loops: CDR1 MDHEN, CDR2 SYDVKM. V was clipped by 6 bases and J by 1 base, with 15 bases between them. CDR3 length: 15 residues. The CDR3 DNA reads TGTGCCAGCAGGGTGACGGATAGGGGTAACTATGGCTACACCTTC. This encodes CASRVTDRGNYGYTF.

CDR3 in DNA: TGTGCCAGCAGCGCCGGACTAGCGCCCCAAGAGACCCAGTACTTC. Translating gives CASSAGLAPQETQYF. The chain uses TRBV9 and TRBJ2-5, with TRBD2 matching over 9 bases. V was clipped by 3 bases and J by 1 base; unmatched bases: 4. Germline V gene data show CDR1 as SGDLS and CDR2 as YYNGEE. The CDR3 covers 15 residues.

This chain uses TRBV19 with TRBJ2-3; a weak D match, TRBD1 (5 bases). Between the trimmed V and J ends, which lost 2 bases and 3 bases, there was a span of 12 bases. The CDR3 is made up of 15 amino acids. Germline V lookup: CDR1 LNHDA, CDR2 SQIVND (reference sequence). For the CDR3, the DNA is TGTGCCAGTAGTATACGACAGTCTCGGACAGATACGCAGTATTTT. Translated, it gives CASSIRQSRTDTQYF.

The chain recombines TRBV27 with TRBJ2-4; D may be TRBD1 (6 bases). The CDR3 is made up of 13 amino acids. Trimming took off 6 bases at V and 7 bases at J, with 13 bases between the two ends. CDR1 and CDR2 from the germline V gene are MNHEY and SMNVEV (reference sequence). The DNA for the CDR3 is TGTGCCAGCAGCCCCAGGGGTGTGAACATTCAGTACTTC. The encoded protein is CASSPRGVNIQYF.

The J gene is TRBJ2-5, the V gene TRBV18; D gene ambiguous. The CDR3 runs 12 residues. V lost 3 bases and J lost 2, with 4 bases in between. From germline, CDR1 is KGHSH and CDR2 LQKENI. CDR3 protein: CASSPNQETQYF. DNA for the CDR3: TGTGCCAGCTCACCTAATCAAGAGACCCAGTACTTC.

This clone has just one count. The chain carries TRBV21-1 and TRBJ2-1; the D segment call TRBD2 is taken from the table without a DNA check. TRBV21-1 is reported as a pseudogene. This CDR3 comprises 21 residues. The CDR3 reads CASSRTRKRGRERTSYNEQFF. As DNA, the CDR3 is TGTGCCAGCAGCCGAACCAGAAAGAGGGGCCGGGAGCGAACCTCCTACAATGAGCAGTTCTTC.

This chain connects TRBV7-9 to TRBJ1-1; D perhaps matches TRBD1 (6 bases). Germline loops: CDR1 SEHNR, CDR2 FQNEAQ (reference sequence). Deletions cut 5 bases from V and 10 bases from J, with 14 bases between. This CDR3 is built from 12 residues. Here the CDR3 DNA reads TGTGCCAGCAGCAACCGGGACAAAGGAGCTTTCTTT. Protein sequence: CASSNRDKGAFF.

The rearrangement links TRBV28 to TRBJ1-3; TRBD1 matches at 7 bases. J gave up 2 bases and V 4 bases, and 2 bases lay outside the gene matches. CDR1 and CDR2 (germline): MDHEN, SYDVKM. This CDR3 spans 14 amino acids. This CDR3 reads CASSSGQAGNTIYF. In nucleotides, the CDR3 is TGTGCCAGCAGTTCCGGACAGGCTGGAAACACCATATATTTT.

V usage is TRBV28 and J usage is TRBJ2-1, with D possibly being TRBD1 or TRBD2 (5 bases each). The germline CDR1 and CDR2 sequences are MDHEN and SYDVKM. This CDR3 comprises 13 residues. The CDR3 here is CATGTSLDNEQFF. The CDR3 DNA sequence: TGTGCGACGGGGACGTCTTTGGATAATGAGCAGTTCTTC.

The chain recombines TRBV27 with TRBJ2-7, with 7 bases aligning to TRBD1. This CDR3 is built from 16 residues. After removal of 5 bases from V and 4 bases from J, the junction contained 14 bases not matched to a gene. The germline gives CDR1 MNHEY, CDR2 SMNVEV (reference sequence). CDR3 loop: CASSHPPGQPYYEQYF. In nucleotides, the CDR3 is TGTGCCAGCAGTCACCCGCCGGGACAGCCTTATTACGAGCAGTACTTC.

The V gene is TRBV4-1, the J gene TRBJ2-7; no firm D call. Germline V gene lookup returns CDR1 MGHRA and CDR2 YSYEKL. Trimming took off 2 bases at V and 1 base at J, with 12 bases between the two ends. The CDR3 has 15 amino acids. CDR3 loop: CASSQIRTDSYEQYF. The CDR3 DNA reads as TGCGCCAGCAGCCAAATCCGTACCGATTCCTACGAGCAGTACTTC.

The V gene is TRBV14, the J gene TRBJ2-7; possibly TRBD2 for D (5 bases). Germline CDR1 reads SGHDN; CDR2 reads FVKESK. The ends were cut back, 0 bases at V and 3 bases at J, with 15 bases in the middle. The CDR3 spans 16 residues. The CDR3 loop is CASSQDTGRFGYEQYF. DNA for the CDR3: TGTGCCAGCAGCCAAGATACGGGGAGATTTGGCTACGAGCAGTACTTC.

The rearrangement links TRBV6-5 to TRBJ1-5; TRBD1 might be the D (5 bases). Germline V gene lookup returns CDR1 MNHEY and CDR2 SVGAGI. Trimming removed 6 bases from V and 0 bases from J, with 12 bases in between. CDR3 size: 15 residues. CDR3 DNA sequence: TGTGCCAGCAGATCGACAGTAAATAGCAATCAGCCCCAGCATTTT. This sequence encodes CASRSTVNSNQPQHF.

The rearrangement uses TRBV2 and TRBJ1-1; 8 bases map to TRBD1. The junction had 8 bases not matched to a gene; V was cut back by 3 bases and J by 5 bases. The CDR3 length is 15 residues. Germline CDR1 reads SNHLY; CDR2 reads FYNNEI. CDR3: CASSEPLTGGTEAFF. CDR3 bases: TGTGCCAGCAGTGAGCCCCTAACAGGGGGGACTGAAGCTTTCTTT.

This clone was recorded only once. This chain uses TRBV6-5 with TRBJ2-5; D possibly corresponds to TRBD2 (6 bases). The CDR3 is made up of 12 amino acids. In germline, CDR1 is MNHEY, CDR2 SVGAGI. The germline V and J ends were trimmed by 8 bases and 0 bases, with 7 bases remaining between them. The CDR3 spells CASGLNQETQYF. As DNA, the CDR3 is TGTGCCAGCGGACTAAACCAAGAGACCCAGTACTTC.

The chain combines TRBV18 with TRBJ2-5; 11 nucleotides agree with TRBD1. CDR1 and CDR2 from the germline V gene are KGHSH and LQKENI. V was clipped by 0 bases and J by 2 bases; unmatched bases: 5. The CDR3 contains 17 residues. CDR3 sequence (DNA): TGTGCCAGCTCACCACCCCGGGGACAGGGGGGACAAGAGACCCAGTACTTC. Its protein is CASSPPRGQGGQETQYF.

The chain joins TRBV7-8 to TRBJ2-5; D may be TRBD2 (5 bases). The V and J ends lost 3 bases and 4 bases respectively, with 15 bases between them. The CDR3 covers 15 residues. Germline assignment: CDR1 SGHVS and CDR2 FQNEAQ. CDR3 sequence reads: CASSLFTSSAETQYF. DNA of the CDR3: TGTGCCAGCAGCTTGTTCACTAGTTCAGCAGAGACCCAGTACTTC.

The genes are TRBV6-1 and TRBJ2-7; TRBD2 is a possible D gene (7 bases). The CDR3 runs 15 residues. Germline CDR1 reads MNHNS; CDR2 reads SASEGT. Trimming pared 4 bases from V and 0 bases from J, leaving 13 bases between. Here the CDR3 reads CASSAGGLSSYEQYF. CDR3 coding DNA: TGTGCCAGCAGTGCCGGGGGGCTTTCCTCCTACGAGCAGTACTTC.

The chain joins TRBV4-1 to TRBJ2-1, with D unclear. CDR1 is MGHRA, CDR2 YSYEKL, per germline. V lost 3 bases and J 0 bases, leaving 12 bases between the germline ends. This CDR3 has 16 amino acids. The CDR3 DNA follows: TGCGCCAGCAGCCATGTAGACATACTCTCCTACAATGAGCAGTTCTTC. Encoded protein: CASSHVDILSYNEQFF.

The chain couples TRBV5-1 to TRBJ2-3, with D perhaps TRBD1 (5 bases). The CDR3 contains 14 residues. Trimming took 0 bases from V and 5 from J, leaving 10 bases between them. Germline CDR1 is SGHRS and CDR2 is YFSETQ. DNA of the CDR3: TGCGCCAGCAGCTTGGTCCAGGGTGAAGATACGCAGTATTTT. Its translation: CASSLVQGEDTQYF.